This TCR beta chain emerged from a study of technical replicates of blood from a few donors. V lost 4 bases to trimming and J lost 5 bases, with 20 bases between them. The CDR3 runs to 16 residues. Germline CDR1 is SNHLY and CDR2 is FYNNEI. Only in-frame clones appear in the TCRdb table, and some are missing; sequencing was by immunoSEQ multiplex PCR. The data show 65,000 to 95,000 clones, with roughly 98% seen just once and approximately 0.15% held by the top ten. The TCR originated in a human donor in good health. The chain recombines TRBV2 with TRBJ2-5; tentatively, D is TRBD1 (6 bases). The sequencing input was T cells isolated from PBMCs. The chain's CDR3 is CASSGKPGHSGETQYF. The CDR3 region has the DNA TGTGCCAGCAGTGGTAAACCGGGACACTCTGGGGAGACCCAGTACTTC. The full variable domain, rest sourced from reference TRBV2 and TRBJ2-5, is EPEVTQTPSHQVTQMGQEVILRCVPISNHLYFYWYRQILGQKVEFLVSFYNNEISEKSEIFDDQFSVERPDGSNFTLKIRSTKLEDSAMYFCASSGKPGHSGETQYFGPGTRLLVL.